The 16 T cell receptor beta chains in this list originate from one sample, sequenced in a study of beta chain features in type 1 diabetes. Study-level findings and limits: For Type 1 diabetes patients, all four CD4+ subsets carried TCRB CDR3s that were moderately but significantly shorter.

Expressed TCRB transcripts were sequenced because the entire RNA isolate underwent reverse transcription. This table comes from immunoSEQ multiplex PCR, and its TCRdb copy is limited to in-frame clones, with some not included. The data contain some 350,000 clones, roughly 14% of them singletons. Their cognate antigens are unknown. Source material: naive CD4+ T cells from blood. The origin of the receptors is a woman between 18 and 29 years old with type 1 diabetes.

This clone turned up a few times. Written as DNA, the CDR3 is TGTGCCAGCAGCCCTAGTGGGACAGGGTTGTATGAGCAGTTCTTC. Amino acid sequence: CASSPSGTGLYEQFF. V and J are TRBV6-5 and TRBJ2-1; TRBD1 matches at 9 bases. V was clipped by 6 bases and J by 8 bases; unmatched bases: 11. The CDR3 extends over 15 amino acids. Germline-derived CDR1 and CDR2 are MNHEY and SVGAGI.

The CDR3 sequence: CASSKYAGGLTGELFF. The CDR3 nucleotides are TGTGCCAGCAGCAAATACGCGGGGGGGCTCACCGGGGAGCTGTTTTTT. The rearrangement joins TRBV7-2 to TRBJ2-2, with 9 nucleotides matching TRBD2. From germline, CDR1 is SGHTA and CDR2 FQGNSA. The CDR3 totals 16 residues. With 5 bases clipped from V and 4 bases from J, the junction kept 8 bases outside the gene matches.

This clone was seen only a few times. The J gene is TRBJ2-1, the V gene TRBV30; D is uncertain. CDR3 size: 11 residues. Looked up from germline, CDR1 is GTSNPN and CDR2 is SVGIG (reference sequence). Trimming cost V 2 bases and J 10 bases, with 9 bases left between them. CDR3 loop: CAWSSRGEQFF. In nucleotides, the CDR3 is TGTGCCTGGAGTTCCCGAGGCGAGCAGTTCTTC.

The chain recombines TRBV5-4 with TRBJ2-5, with D possibly TRBD2 on 6 matching bases. Germline V gene sequence: CDR1 SGHNT, CDR2 YYREEE (reference sequence). V lost 1 base, J lost 7 bases, and 17 bases lay in between. The CDR3 spans 15 residues. This CDR3 reads CASSLLSGQVGTQYF. The DNA for the CDR3 is TGTGCCAGCAGCTTGCTAAGCGGGCAAGTGGGGACCCAGTACTTC.

The rearrangement joins TRBV6-5 to TRBJ2-7, with 8 nucleotides matching TRBD2. Germline V gene sequence: CDR1 MNHEY, CDR2 SVGAGI. Trimming at V came to 6 bases and at J to 6 bases, leaving 10 bases not matched to a gene. The CDR3 length is 14 residues. The chain's CDR3 is CASSPRGGRAEQYV. CDR3 DNA: TGTGCCAGCAGCCCACGGGGGGGGAGGGCCGAGCAGTACGTC.

This clone came up a few times. The chain has TRBV28 and TRBJ2-3; the D gene is possibly TRBD1 (7 bases). Trimming took 6 bases from V and 3 from J, leaving 13 bases between them. CDR1 is MDHEN, CDR2 SYDVKM, per germline. The CDR3 spans 14 residues. The CDR3 DNA follows: TGTGCCAGCAGCCCAGGGGGGATGACAGATACGCAGTATTTT. Translation: CASSPGGMTDTQYF. The whole variable domain, remainder taken from reference TRBV28 and TRBJ2-3, is DVKVTQSSRYLVKRTGEKVFLECVQDMDHENMFWYRQDPGLGLRLIYFSYDVKMKEKGDIPEGYSVSREKKERFSLILESASTNQTSMYLCASSPGGMTDTQYFGPGTRLTVL.

This clone was detected only a few times. The rearrangement joins TRBV27 to TRBJ2-7; D is perhaps TRBD1 (5 bases). The CDR3 spans 14 residues. V was clipped by 8 bases and J by 5 bases, with 19 bases between them. The germline CDR1 and CDR2 sequences are MNHEY and SMNVEV (reference sequence). The CDR3 DNA reads TGTGCCAGCGGCAGGGATCGGTCTTTCAACGAGCAGTACTTC. Translation: CASGRDRSFNEQYF.

This clone has only a few counts. This sequence joins TRBV11-3 and TRBJ2-1, with D possibly matching TRBD2 (6 bases). Germline loops: CDR1 SGHNT, CDR2 YENEEA. The CDR3 length is 13 residues. V lost 5 bases, J lost 7 bases, and 12 bases lay in between. CDR3 region: CASSMGLPNEQFF. The CDR3 DNA sequence: TGTGCCAGCAGCATGGGACTCCCGAATGAGCAGTTCTTC.

This clone was counted between two and nine times. The chain joins TRBV7-8 to TRBJ2-7, with TRBD2 identical over 11 bases. Germline V gives CDR1 SGHVS, CDR2 FQNEAQ. Trimming at V came to 2 bases and at J to 2 bases, leaving 2 bases not matched to a gene. The CDR3 has 15 amino acids. The CDR3 nucleotides read TGTGCCAGCAGCTTAAGACTAGCGGGAACCTACGAGCAGTACTTC. This sequence encodes CASSLRLAGTYEQYF.

V usage is TRBV4-1 and J usage is TRBJ2-2; a possible D gene is TRBD1 (6 bases). With 4 bases removed from V and 5 bases from J, the gap between germline ends came to 14 bases. This CDR3 has 15 amino acids. Per the germline V gene, CDR1 is MGHRA and CDR2 is YSYEKL. This CDR3 is CASSPHTGKTGELFF. The CDR3 DNA reads as TGCGCCAGCAGCCCCCATACAGGGAAGACCGGGGAGCTGTTTTTT.

The CDR3 DNA is TGTGCCAGCAGCTTGGACGGGCGGGCTTGGGATACGCAGTATTTT. It codes for CASSLDGRAWDTQYF. The chain uses TRBV9 and TRBJ2-3; TRBD2 is a possible D gene (5 bases). Trimming removed 4 bases from V and 6 bases from J, with 18 bases in between. The germline gives CDR1 SGDLS, CDR2 YYNGEE. The CDR3 is 15 residues long.

This chain connects TRBV7-7 to TRBJ1-5, with TRBD1 as a possible D gene (6 bases). V lost 7 bases to trimming and J lost 5 bases, with 15 bases between them. Germline CDR1 and CDR2: SSHAT and FNYEAQ (reference sequence). The CDR3 runs 14 residues. CDR3 loop: CASTIGGVHQPQHF. CDR3 bases: TGTGCCAGCACTATAGGGGGGGTTCATCAGCCCCAGCATTTT.

V and J are TRBV11-3 and TRBJ2-5; the match to TRBD2 covers 7 bases. The CDR3 runs to 16 residues. Trimming removed 5 bases from V and 10 bases from J; junction bases left unmatched: 19. Germline values: CDR1 SGHNT, CDR2 YENEEA. CDR3 coding DNA: TGTGCCAGCAGCACCTGGGGGGGTCTTGCGGATTGGGTCCAGTACTTC. Translation gives CASSTWGGLADWVQYF.

This clone was counted a single time. The chain recombines TRBV18 with TRBJ2-3; D is perhaps TRBD2 (6 bases). Trimming shortened V by 6 bases and J by 5 bases, and 18 bases separated the two germline ends. This CDR3 has 15 amino acids. CDR1 KGHSH and CDR2 LQKENI come from the germline V gene. CDR3 amino acids: CASSPLTGSGDTQYF. The CDR3 nucleotides read TGTGCCAGCTCCCCTCTCACCGGGAGTGGAGATACGCAGTATTTT.

This clone was detected a few times. J is TRBJ2-5 and V is TRBV5-4; D may be TRBD2 (5 bases). The CDR3 is 13 residues long. The V end lost 1 base, the J end lost 4 bases, and 8 bases lay between the germline ends. CDR1 and CDR2 (germline): SGHNT, YYREEE (reference sequence). The CDR3 DNA reads as TGTGCCAGCAGCTTGAGAGGGTTAGAGACCCAGTACTTC. As protein: CASSLRGLETQYF. Drawing the rest from reference TRBV5-4 and TRBJ2-5, the complete variable domain is ETGVTQSPTHLIKTRGQQVTLRCSSQSGHNTVSWYQQALGQGPQFIFQYYREEENGRGNFPPRFSGLQFPNYSSELNVNALELDDSALYLCASSLRGLETQYFGPGTRLLVL.

The chain combines TRBV10-3 with TRBJ1-4, with TRBD1 identical over 9 bases. After removal of 3 bases from V and 8 bases from J, the junction contained 4 bases not matched to a gene. Germline values: CDR1 ENHRY, CDR2 SYGVKD. This CDR3 is built from 14 residues. The CDR3 region has the DNA TGTGCCATCAGTGATGGGACAGGGAACGAAAAACTGTTTTTT. Protein sequence: CAISDGTGNEKLFF.